Following are 19 T cell receptor beta chains from one sample sequenced in a study of identical twins. One entry per CDR3 protein, called by TCRdb with MiXCR from the 5' RACE reads. The sample consists of approximately 350,000 distinct CDR3 sequences, roughly 12% of them appearing once. The sample was also linked to a second study, of yellow fever vaccine responses in identical twins.

The sequencing input was CD8+ T cells sorted from blood. All receptors derive from a woman between 18 and 29 years old in good health.

This clonotype appeared a few times. This sequence joins TRBV7-9 and TRBJ2-2; 8 bases are shared with TRBD2. The CDR3 length is 15 residues. Trimming at V came to 5 bases and at J to 7 bases, leaving 9 bases not matched to a gene. The germline V gene has CDR1 SEHNR and CDR2 FQNEAQ (reference sequence). The CDR3 nucleotides are TGTGCCAGCAGCCCGGGGACTAGACTTTTCGGGGAGCTGTTTTTT. Amino acids: CASSPGTRLFGELFF.

This chain links TRBV20-1 with TRBJ2-1; the D is unclear. This CDR3 has 16 amino acids. Trimming removed 6 bases at V and 7 bases at J, with 25 bases between. Germline V gene sequence: CDR1 DFQATT, CDR2 SNEGSKA (reference sequence). CDR3 nucleotides: TGCAGTGCCCACAAGGACCCCCCCCCTCTGGGGAATGAGCAGTTCTTC. This sequence encodes CSAHKDPPPLGNEQFF.

The table lists this clonotype with many counts. CDR3 sequence reads: CASSLSVGTDTQYF. CDR3 nucleotides: TGCGCCAGCAGCTTGTCGGTAGGCACAGATACGCAGTATTTT. The chain is built from TRBV5-1 and TRBJ2-3; D gene uncertain. The germline V gene has CDR1 SGHRS and CDR2 YFSETQ. CDR3 length: 14 residues. Trimming stripped 1 base from V and 1 base from J, with 7 bases between.

This clonotype has a single count. The CDR3 sequence: CASRASGGLAGLAKNIQYF. DNA for the CDR3: TGTGCCAGCAGAGCGTCCGGTGGGCTAGCGGGACTAGCCAAAAACATTCAGTACTTC. V is TRBV2 and J is TRBJ2-4; TRBD2 agrees at 9 bases. V trimming: 6 bases; J trimming: 0 bases; junction bases outside the gene matches: 15. Germline lookup yields CDR1 SNHLY and CDR2 FYNNEI. The CDR3 is 19 residues long.

Note on this clonotype: This may be a read error: a much more frequent sequence differs by one nucleotide. J is TRBJ2-3 and V is TRBV12-3 or TRBV12-4; no definite D call. The CDR3 loop spans 14 amino acids. Trimming removed 3 bases at V and 1 base at J, with 8 bases between. CDR3 region: CASSLVARTDTQYF. For the CDR3, the DNA is TGTGCCAGCAGTTTGGTCGCCCGCACAGATACGCAGTATTTT.

This clonotype turned up a few times. This chain connects TRBV12-3 or TRBV12-4 to TRBJ2-7, with D uncertain. The ends were cut back, 3 bases at V and 5 bases at J, with 11 bases in the middle. The CDR3 is made up of 13 amino acids. The CDR3 DNA reads as TGTGCCAGCAGTTTTGTAGGGTTGGACGAGCAGTACTTC. Protein: CASSFVGLDEQYF.

The V call is TRBV12-3 or TRBV12-4, the J call TRBJ2-1; D may be TRBD2 (6 bases). The CDR3 length is 12 residues. V was trimmed by 7 bases and J by 7 bases, leaving 11 bases between them. For the CDR3, the DNA is TGTGCCAGCATGGGGGGTAAGAATGAGCAGTTCTTC. Residues: CASMGGKNEQFF.

V and J are TRBV29-1 and TRBJ2-1; TRBD1 or TRBD2 may be the D gene (6 bases each). With 0 bases removed from V and 9 bases from J, the gap between germline ends came to 15 bases. The germline CDR1 and CDR2 sequences are SQVTM and ANQGSEA. The length of the CDR3 is 14 residues. The CDR3 reads CSVEEGGGKGEQFF. In nucleotides, the CDR3 is TGCAGCGTTGAAGAAGGAGGGGGAAAGGGTGAGCAGTTCTTC.

This clonotype was recorded at least ten times. The J gene is TRBJ2-1, the V gene TRBV4-1; 11 positions agree with TRBD2. Germline V gene sequence: CDR1 MGHRA, CDR2 YSYEKL. Germline trimming cut 0 bases from V and 10 bases from J; bases unmatched to any gene: 8. The CDR3 covers 16 residues. The CDR3 here is CASSQDSMSSGREQFF. The CDR3 bases are TGCGCCAGCAGCCAAGACTCTATGTCTAGCGGGAGGGAGCAGTTCTTC.

This clonotype was counted only a few times. The rearrangement joins TRBV29-1 to TRBJ1-2, with 11 positions matching TRBD1. The germline gives CDR1 SQVTM, CDR2 ANQGSEA. CDR3 length: 12 residues. With V trimmed by 5 bases and J by 8 bases, 4 bases remained unmatched. The CDR3 is CSVSDRGPGYTF. DNA of the CDR3: TGCAGCGTTTCGGACAGGGGGCCCGGCTACACCTTC. Looking up the rest from reference TRBV29-1 and TRBJ1-2 gives the full variable domain: SAVISQKPSRDICQRGTSLTIQCQVDSQVTMMFWYRQQPGQSLTLIATANQGSEATYESGFVIDKFPISRPNLTFSTLTVSNMSPEDSSIYLCSVSDRGPGYTFGSGTRLTVV.

This clonotype was observed a few times. The chain's CDR3 is CATSVGGFQPQHF. The CDR3 DNA sequence: TGTGCCACCAGTGTTGGGGGCTTTCAGCCCCAGCATTTT. V gene TRBV24-1 combines with J gene TRBJ1-5; tentatively, D is TRBD1 (6 bases). The CDR3 consists of 13 residues. Trimming removed 5 bases at V and 6 bases at J, with 10 bases between. Germline CDR1 and CDR2: KGHDR and SFDVKD.

A few counts support this clonotype. The CDR3 DNA is TGTGCCAGCAGTGACCGGGACACGCCTTGGGATGAGCAGTTCTTC. It encodes CASSDRDTPWDEQFF. The rearrangement uses TRBV28 and TRBJ2-1; TRBD1 might be the D (6 bases). V gave up 5 bases and J gave up 8 bases, with 19 bases separating them. The CDR3 is 15 residues long. Germline V CDR1 and CDR2: MDHEN, SYDVKM.

This chain links TRBV4-1 with TRBJ2-1; TRBD2 matches 7 bases. Germline CDR1 is MGHRA and CDR2 is YSYEKL. CDR3 length equals 15 residues. J gave up 7 bases and V 1 base, and 7 bases lay outside the gene matches. The CDR3 is CASSQAGRARNEQFF. The CDR3 nucleotides read TGCGCCAGCAGCCAAGCGGGGAGGGCCAGGAATGAGCAGTTCTTC.

This clonotype was detected ten times or more. V usage is TRBV4-1 and J usage is TRBJ1-1; D unresolved. CDR1 MGHRA and CDR2 YSYEKL come from the germline V gene. V dropped 3 bases and J dropped 0 bases, with 8 bases sitting between them. The CDR3 covers 14 residues. CDR3 bases: TGCGCCAGCAGCCACGGACCGCTGAACACTGAAGCTTTCTTT. Amino acids: CASSHGPLNTEAFF.

V is TRBV10-3 and J is TRBJ2-7; 9 positions agree with TRBD2. Per germline, CDR1 ENHRY and CDR2 SYGVKD. The CDR3 is made up of 14 amino acids. V lost 3 bases to trimming and J lost 5 bases; unmatched junction nucleotides: 5. CDR3 sequence: CAISDSGRRDEQYF. In DNA, the CDR3 is TGTGCCATCAGTGACAGCGGGAGGCGGGACGAGCAGTACTTC.

This clonotype was observed a handful of times. V is TRBV25-1 and J is TRBJ2-1, with no clear D. The CDR3 runs to 12 residues. V lost 4 bases to trimming and J lost 10 bases, with 11 bases between them. Per germline, CDR1 MGHDK and CDR2 SYGVNS. DNA for the CDR3: TGTGCCAGCAGTGGGCGGAAGATCGAGCAGTTCTTC. Translated: CASSGRKIEQFF. The full variable domain, completed using reference TRBV25-1 and TRBJ2-1, is EADIYQTPRYLVIGTGKKITLECSQTMGHDKMYWYQQDPGMELHLIHYSYGVNSTEKGDLSSESTVSRIRTEHFPLTLESARPSHTSQYLCASSGRKIEQFFGPGTRLTVL.

The table lists this clonotype with a few counts. V gene TRBV29-1 combines with J gene TRBJ2-1; 7 bases fit TRBD1. The germline V gene has CDR1 SQVTM and CDR2 ANQGSEA. This CDR3 is built from 14 residues. Losses at the gene ends were 1 base for V and 5 bases for J; bases not matched to a gene: 5. The CDR3 is CSVEAGGVDNEQFF. The CDR3 DNA reads TGCAGCGTTGAAGCAGGGGGTGTCGACAATGAGCAGTTCTTC.

This clonotype was recorded many times. The J gene is TRBJ2-7, the V gene TRBV7-7; 7 nucleotides align to TRBD1. V was clipped by 4 bases and J by 5 bases; unmatched bases: 17. Germline CDR1 reads SSHAT; CDR2 reads FNYEAQ (reference sequence). This CDR3 is 17 amino acids long. CDR3 DNA: TGTGCCAGCAGCTCCCAATCACCCCGCGACAGGGTTGACGAGCAGTACGTC. Its translation is CASSSQSPRDRVDEQYV.

The J gene is TRBJ2-1, the V gene TRBV18; the D gene is possibly TRBD1 (6 bases). Germline loops: CDR1 KGHSH, CDR2 LQKENI. V was trimmed by 1 base and J by 9 bases, leaving 13 bases between them. The CDR3 sequence is 14 residues long. As DNA, the CDR3 is TGTGCCAGCTCACCACATCAGGGGATTGGTGAGCAGTTCTTC. Amino acids: CASSPHQGIGEQFF.